The clone carrying this T cell receptor beta chain has a count of ten or more. The antigen is unknown. One end of the junction varies from germline; a read error may be responsible. One entry per CDR3 protein, called by TCRdb with MiXCR from the 5' RACE reads. The table has 250,000 to 400,000 distinct CDR3 sequences, roughly 4.3% seen once; the top ten hold around 19%. The data are from a study of T cells after yellow fever vaccination. Findings and limits, study-wide: Highly abundant clonotypes carried over from the bulk population could end up in FACS-sorted repertoires as contaminants. A small proportion of clonotypes was detected in both the CD4 and CD8 compartments. Most primary-vaccination clones recurred post-booster (around 95% CD4, roughly 91% CD8). Researchers report a weaker secondary response that nonetheless peaked faster, day 5 versus 15.

The CDR3 extends over 13 amino acids. CDR1 is DFQATT, CDR2 SNEGSKA, per germline (reference sequence). This chain connects TRBV20-1 to TRBJ2-3, with 11 bases identical to TRBD2. This TCR came from a man between 18 and 35 years old who received the YFV17D yellow fever vaccine. The sequencing used PBMCs, collected 15 days after the yellow fever booster vaccination. CDR3: CSARAGLAGGVGF. The CDR3 nucleotides read TGCAGTGCTAGAGCAGGGCTAGCGGGGGGAGTTGGTTTT.